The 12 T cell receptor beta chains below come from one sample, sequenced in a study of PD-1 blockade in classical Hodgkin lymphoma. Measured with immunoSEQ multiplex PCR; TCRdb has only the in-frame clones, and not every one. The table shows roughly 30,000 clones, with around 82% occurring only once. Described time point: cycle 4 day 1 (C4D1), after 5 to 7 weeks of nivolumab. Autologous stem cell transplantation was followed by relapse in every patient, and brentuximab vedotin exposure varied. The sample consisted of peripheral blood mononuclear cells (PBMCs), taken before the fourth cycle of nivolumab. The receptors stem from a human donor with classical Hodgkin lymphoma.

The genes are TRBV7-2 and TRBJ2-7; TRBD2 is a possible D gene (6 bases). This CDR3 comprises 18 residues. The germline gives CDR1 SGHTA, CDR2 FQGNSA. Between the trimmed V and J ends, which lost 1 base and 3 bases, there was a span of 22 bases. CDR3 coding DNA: TGTGCCAGCAGCTTAGAGGGAATACGACGTCGGGACTTCTACGAGCAGTACGTC. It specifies CASSLEGIRRRDFYEQYV.

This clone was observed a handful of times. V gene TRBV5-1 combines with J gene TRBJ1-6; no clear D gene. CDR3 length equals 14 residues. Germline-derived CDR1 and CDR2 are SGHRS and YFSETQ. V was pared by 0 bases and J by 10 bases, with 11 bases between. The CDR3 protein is CASSLAPVGSPLHF. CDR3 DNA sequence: TGCGCCAGCAGCTTGGCCCCGGTGGGATCACCCCTCCACTTT.

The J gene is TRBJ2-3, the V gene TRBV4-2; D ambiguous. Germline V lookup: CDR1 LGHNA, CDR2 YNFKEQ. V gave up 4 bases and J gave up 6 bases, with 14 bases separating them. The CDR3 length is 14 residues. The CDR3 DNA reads TGTGCCAGCAGCCGGGAAATGGGCCGGGATACGCAGTATTTT. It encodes CASSREMGRDTQYF.

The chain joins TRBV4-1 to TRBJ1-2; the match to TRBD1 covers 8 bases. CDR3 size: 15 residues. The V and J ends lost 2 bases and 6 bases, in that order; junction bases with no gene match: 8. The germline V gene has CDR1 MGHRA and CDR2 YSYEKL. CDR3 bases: TGCGCCAGCAGCCAAATGGGGACAGGAACTAATGGCTACACCTTC. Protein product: CASSQMGTGTNGYTF.

CDR3 nucleotides: TGTGCCAGTAGCATGCCGGGACTGCAAAATGAAAAACTGTTTTTT. This gives the protein CASSMPGLQNEKLFF. The chain recombines TRBV19 with TRBJ1-4; perhaps TRBD1 as D (5 bases). V was clipped by 6 bases and J by 5 bases, with 16 bases between them. CDR3 size: 15 residues. The V gene's germline CDR1 is LNHDA and CDR2 SQIVND (reference sequence).

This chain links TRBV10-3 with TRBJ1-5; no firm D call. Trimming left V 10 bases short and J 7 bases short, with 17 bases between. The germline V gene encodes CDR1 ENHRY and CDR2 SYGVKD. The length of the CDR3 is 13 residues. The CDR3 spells CATTWEGSQPQHF. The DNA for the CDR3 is TGTGCCACTACCTGGGAGGGTTCACAGCCCCAGCATTTT.

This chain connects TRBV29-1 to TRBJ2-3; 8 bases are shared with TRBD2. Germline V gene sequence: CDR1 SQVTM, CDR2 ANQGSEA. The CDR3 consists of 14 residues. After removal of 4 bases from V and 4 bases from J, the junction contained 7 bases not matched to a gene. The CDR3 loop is CSVATGGRADTQYF. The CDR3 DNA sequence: TGCAGCGTTGCTACGGGAGGGCGGGCAGATACGCAGTATTTT.

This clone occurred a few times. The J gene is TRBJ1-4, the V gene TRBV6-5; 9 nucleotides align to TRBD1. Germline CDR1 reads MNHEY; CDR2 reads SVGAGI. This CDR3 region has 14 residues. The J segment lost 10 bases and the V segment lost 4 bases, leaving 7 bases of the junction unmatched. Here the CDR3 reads CASSSGTGRGKLFF. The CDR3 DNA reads TGTGCCAGCAGTTCCGGGACAGGGAGAGGAAAACTGTTTTTT.

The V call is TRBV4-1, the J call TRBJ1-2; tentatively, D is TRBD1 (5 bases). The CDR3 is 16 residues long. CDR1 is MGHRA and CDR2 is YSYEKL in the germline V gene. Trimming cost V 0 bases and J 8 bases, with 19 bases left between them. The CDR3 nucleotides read TGCGCCAGCAGCCAAGAGGTCTCGGGACCTCGGCGGGGCTACACCTTC. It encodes CASSQEVSGPRRGYTF.

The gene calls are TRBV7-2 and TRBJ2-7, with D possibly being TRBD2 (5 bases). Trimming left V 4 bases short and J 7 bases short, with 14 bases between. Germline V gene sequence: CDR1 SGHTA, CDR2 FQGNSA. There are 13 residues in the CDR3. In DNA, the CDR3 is TGTGCCAGCAGCTCAGGACCGGGAATGGAGCAGTACGTC. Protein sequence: CASSSGPGMEQYV.

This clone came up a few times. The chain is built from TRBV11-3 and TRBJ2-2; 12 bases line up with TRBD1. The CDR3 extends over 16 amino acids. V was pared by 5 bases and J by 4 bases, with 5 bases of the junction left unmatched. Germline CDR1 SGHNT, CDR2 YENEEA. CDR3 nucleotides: TGTGCCAGCAGCCCCGGGACAGGGGGCGTCACCGGGGAGCTGTTTTTT. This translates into CASSPGTGGVTGELFF.

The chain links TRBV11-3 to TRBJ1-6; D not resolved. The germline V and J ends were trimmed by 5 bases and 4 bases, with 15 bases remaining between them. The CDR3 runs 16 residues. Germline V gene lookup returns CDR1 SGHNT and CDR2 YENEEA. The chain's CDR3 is CASSRAGGGYNSPLHF. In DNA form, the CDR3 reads TGTGCCAGCAGCCGAGCCGGCGGCGGTTATAATTCACCCCTCCACTTT.